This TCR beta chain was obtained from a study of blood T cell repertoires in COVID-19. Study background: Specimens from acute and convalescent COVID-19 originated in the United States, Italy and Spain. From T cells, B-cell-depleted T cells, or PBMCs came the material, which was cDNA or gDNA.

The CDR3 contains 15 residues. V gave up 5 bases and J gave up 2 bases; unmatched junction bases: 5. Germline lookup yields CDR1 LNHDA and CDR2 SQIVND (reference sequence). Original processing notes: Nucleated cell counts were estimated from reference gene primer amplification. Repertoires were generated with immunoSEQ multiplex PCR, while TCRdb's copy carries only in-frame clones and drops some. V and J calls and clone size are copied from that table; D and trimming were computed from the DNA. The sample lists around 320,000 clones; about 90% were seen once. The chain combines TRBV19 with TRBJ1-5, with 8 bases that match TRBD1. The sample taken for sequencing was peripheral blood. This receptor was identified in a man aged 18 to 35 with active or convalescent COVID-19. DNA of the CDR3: TGTGCCAGTAGTTCTCCGGGACAGGGCAATCAGCCCCAGCATTTT. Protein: CASSSPGQGNQPQHF.